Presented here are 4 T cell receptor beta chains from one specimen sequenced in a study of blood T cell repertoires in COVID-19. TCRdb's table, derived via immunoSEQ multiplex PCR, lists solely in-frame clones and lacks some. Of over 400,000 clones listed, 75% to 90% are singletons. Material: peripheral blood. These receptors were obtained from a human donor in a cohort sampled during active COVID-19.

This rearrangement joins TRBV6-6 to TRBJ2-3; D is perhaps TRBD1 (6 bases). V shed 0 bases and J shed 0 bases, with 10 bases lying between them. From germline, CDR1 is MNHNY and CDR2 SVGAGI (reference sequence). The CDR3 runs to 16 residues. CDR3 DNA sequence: TGTGCCAGCAGTTACTCCGGGACAAAGAGCACAGATACGCAGTATTTT. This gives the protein CASSYSGTKSTDTQYF.

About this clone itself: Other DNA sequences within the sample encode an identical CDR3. The CDR3 spells CASSLSRSYGYTF. The CDR3 DNA reads TGTGCCAGCAGCTTGAGTCGGAGCTATGGCTACACCTTC. J is TRBJ1-2 and V is TRBV11-2; D is unclear. V gave up 3 bases and J gave up 4 bases, with 9 bases separating them. Per the germline V gene, CDR1 is SGHAT and CDR2 is FQNNGV. The CDR3 runs 13 residues.

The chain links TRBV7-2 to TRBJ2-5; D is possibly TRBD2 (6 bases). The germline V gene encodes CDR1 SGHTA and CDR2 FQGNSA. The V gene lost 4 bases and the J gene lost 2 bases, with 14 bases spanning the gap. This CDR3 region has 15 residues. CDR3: CASSSAGSFQETQYF. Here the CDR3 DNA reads TGTGCCAGCAGCTCGGCCGGGAGTTTTCAAGAGACCCAGTACTTC.

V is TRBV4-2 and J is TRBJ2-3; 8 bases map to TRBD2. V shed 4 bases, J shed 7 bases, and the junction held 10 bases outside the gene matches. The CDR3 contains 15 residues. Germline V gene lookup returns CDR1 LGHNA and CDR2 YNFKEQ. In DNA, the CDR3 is TGTGCCAGCAGCCGGAGAGCGGGAGTAGGGAATACGCAGTATTTT. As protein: CASSRRAGVGNTQYF.